This T cell receptor (beta chain) is drawn from a study of blood T cells in healthy people across ages (dated by TCRdb to between 2014 and 2016). For the wider study: Template switching captured roughly one uniquely barcoded TCR beta cDNA molecule per two T cells in model experiments. Using deep sequencing normalized with unique cDNA molecular identifiers, the study measured how TCR beta repertoire diversity changes with age. Donors were grouped into four age groups: young (average approximately 16 years), middle-aged (39), aged (around 62) and long-lived (approximately 82). To avoid experimental bias, donors of different ages were spread randomly across the sequencing lanes. For two donors (one aged 18 to 30 and one aged 80 or older), the study analyzed two additional independent replicas of 1 million unique cDNA reads from the same blood draw.

For this clonotype: The target of this receptor is not known. Base qualities are not at hand, and no much larger clone is one base apart.

Donors were a few dozen systemically healthy Caucasian individuals from Russia aged roughly 6 to 100 years. Each donor gave approximately 10 milliliters of peripheral blood, collected into EDTA-treated Vacutainer tubes. Ficoll-Paque density-gradient centrifugation was used to isolate PBMCs, with at least 6 million obtained per sample. Total RNA, at least 5.5 micrograms per sample, was extracted from PBMCs with Trizol reagent. The percentages of naive CD45RAhigh/CD27high T cells were determined by flow cytometry on a PBMC aliquot from every donor. Library creation used 5' RACE. The sequencing machine was an Illumina HiSeq 2500. A second PCR of roughly 7 to 12 cycles was run with a J-beta primer mix and a sample-barcoded 5' primer. A unique molecular identifier was introduced onto each TCR beta cDNA molecule by a template-switch 5' adaptor carrying 12 random nucleotides. Each sample yielded at least 2.5 million CDR3-containing paired-end reads. First-strand cDNA was synthesized from all RNA with the Mint cDNA synthesis kit, primed by a TRBC-specific oligonucleotide. All cDNA was treated with uracil-DNA glycosylase and then went through a first 18-cycle PCR with the universal primers M1SS and BC2_uni_R. Per the authors' processing: For normalization, 1 million high-quality reads, each with a distinct molecular identifier, were randomly selected from each sample. Instead of being binned into consensus sequences, reads with shared molecular identifiers were discarded. MiTCR, run with a Q25 quality threshold and the strictest error-elimination algorithm, handled CDR3 identification, clonotype clustering and error correction. A nonparametric unseen species model with Euler transformation was used to estimate lower-bound total TCR beta diversity. The public sequencing data were trimmed at Q25 with fastp and processed into clonotypes with MiXCR by TCRdb, which kept only in-frame beta chains. One record per CDR3 amino acid sequence lists the most common genes and DNA. The authors' filters were not applied to this entry. The sample table records about 1,400,000 distinct CDR3 sequences; approximately 59% of these occur just once. Of the sample, approximately 7% falls within the top ten clones.

Summary of the overall study and its limitations: Bulk unsorted PBMC profiling prevented conclusive comparison of naive and antigen-experienced compartments. As age increased, observed TCR beta diversity per million T cells dropped in a roughly linear way, and a significant reduction was already evident by age 40. There was a strong correlation between observed TCR beta diversity and the percentage of naive T cells measured by flow cytometry. Estimates of total diversity based on one million sequenced T cells were regarded as lower bounds and as underestimates. Because donor CMV infection status was unknown, age-related changes in expanded clonotypes were potentially confounded. Compared with the aged group, the long-lived group had more naive CD4+ T cells, fewer expanded clones and increased TCR diversity, a pattern suggesting age selection.

CDR1 and CDR2 are drawn from the germline V gene (reference sequence): DFQATT, SNEGSKA. The CDR3, cysteine through phenylalanine, is 13 amino acids long. The read is trimmed to its CDR3 DNA, 39 bases read in frame from base 1. The V end loses 3 bases and the J end loses 1 base, and a stretch of 6 bases separates them. The specimen sequenced was blood. The rearranged segments are TRBV20-1 and TRBJ2-2, with the D gene too uncertain to name. The receptor was derived from a man aged 18-30 years in good health. Here the CDR3 is given as CSASAQNTGELFF. The bases read TGCAGTGCTAGTGCCCAGAACACCGGGGAGCTGTTTTTT.